These 22 T cell receptor beta chains share one sample of origin, sequenced in a study of PD-L1 blockade in urothelial cancer. Sequenced by immunoSEQ multiplex PCR; TCRdb stores in-frame clones only, minus some. In the table there are 40,000 to 45,000 clones, approximately 84% of which are singletons. The sample's time point: peripheral blood 6 weeks after treatment start. Sequencing used PBMCs, obtained around atezolizumab (anti-PD-L1) treatment. The receptors originated from a man between 65 and 79 years old with urothelial cancer.

J is TRBJ2-7 and V is TRBV25-1; perhaps TRBD1 as D (6 bases). CDR3 length equals 13 residues. Trimming took 6 bases from V and 5 from J, leaving 14 bases between them. Germline V gene sequence: CDR1 MGHDK, CDR2 SYGVNS. The CDR3 DNA reads TGTGCCAGCAGCGTACAGGGAATGAACGAGCAGTACTTC. Its translation: CASSVQGMNEQYF.

The genes are TRBV30 and TRBJ1-5; D is undetermined. The V end was cut by 2 bases, the J end by 4 bases, with 12 bases between. The V gene's germline CDR1 is GTSNPN and CDR2 SVGIG (reference sequence). The length of the CDR3 is 14 residues. The CDR3 loop reads CAWSPPPLNQPQHF. DNA of the CDR3: TGTGCCTGGAGTCCCCCCCCGTTGAATCAGCCCCAGCATTTT.

The chain couples TRBV19 to TRBJ2-1, with TRBD1 identical over 9 bases. Germline-derived CDR1 and CDR2 are LNHDA and SQIVND (reference sequence). This CDR3 contains 15 residues. J was trimmed by 2 bases and V by 9 bases; bases with no gene match: 8. CDR3 nucleotide sequence: TGTGCCAGCATCGCAACAGGGGGCCCCTACAATGAGCAGTTCTTC. This codes for CASIATGGPYNEQFF.

The chain uses TRBV28 and TRBJ1-3, with D possibly being TRBD1 (5 bases). Between the trimmed V and J ends, which lost 8 bases and 4 bases, there was a span of 9 bases. Germline V lookup: CDR1 MDHEN, CDR2 SYDVKM. The CDR3 totals 12 residues. The CDR3 region has the DNA TGTGCCAGCGGGGCACAGGGAAACACCATATATTTT. Translation: CASGAQGNTIYF.

The rearrangement joins TRBV30 to TRBJ2-7; 9 positions match TRBD2. There are 21 residues in the CDR3. Looked up from germline, CDR1 is GTSNPN and CDR2 is SVGIG (reference sequence). Trimming cost V 3 bases and J 2 bases; bases outside gene matches: 26. The CDR3, as DNA: TGTGCCTGGAGGGCGGCGTCCGCACGTTGGGCTTGGCGGGAGGGCCCCTACGAGCAGTACTTC. It translates to CAWRAASARWAWREGPYEQYF.

Only a few counts were recorded for this clone. The chain has TRBV7-8 and TRBJ1-2, with D hard to call. This CDR3 has 13 residues. Per the germline V gene, CDR1 is SGHVS and CDR2 is FQNEAQ. V gave up 1 base and J gave up 7 bases, with 10 bases separating them. CDR3 in amino acids: CASSLGQAGGYTF. In DNA, the CDR3 is TGTGCCAGCAGCTTAGGGCAGGCGGGTGGCTACACCTTC.

The chain uses TRBV2 and TRBJ2-2, with D maybe TRBD2 (5 bases). V lost 3 bases, J lost 4 bases, and 12 bases lay in between. This CDR3 has 15 residues. The germline V gene encodes CDR1 SNHLY and CDR2 FYNNEI. In nucleotides, the CDR3 is TGTGCCAGCAGTGAGGGTAGCGTTCTCACCGGGGAGCTGTTTTTT. Translating it yields CASSEGSVLTGELFF.

CDR3 in DNA: TGCAGCGTTATTTCTACCCGGACTAGCGGCTACAATGAGCAGTTCTTC. It yields the protein CSVISTRTSGYNEQFF. The chain carries TRBV29-1 and TRBJ2-1; 10 bases map to TRBD2. Unmatched junction bases numbered 10, after V lost 5 bases and J lost 3 bases. CDR3 length: 16 amino acids. The germline gives CDR1 SQVTM, CDR2 ANQGSEA.

This clone has more than one count but fewer than ten. The genes are TRBV6-5 and TRBJ1-2; D possibly corresponds to TRBD1 (5 bases). Trimming pared 2 bases from V and 4 bases from J, leaving 8 bases between. This CDR3 contains 13 residues. Germline V lookup: CDR1 MNHEY, CDR2 SVGAGI. DNA for the CDR3: TGTGCCAGCAGTTACGGGGCAGGCTATGGCTACACCTTC. Its protein is CASSYGAGYGYTF.

The chain is built from TRBV6-1 and TRBJ2-7; 8 positions match TRBD2. Germline lookup yields CDR1 MNHNS and CDR2 SASEGT. The CDR3 is 18 amino acids. Losses at the gene ends were 3 bases for V and 6 bases for J; bases not matched to a gene: 19. CDR3 in amino acids: CASSDRVTTRTGGGEQYF. The DNA for the CDR3 is TGTGCCAGCAGTGATAGAGTAACAACAAGGACGGGAGGGGGCGAGCAGTACTTC.

The V gene is TRBV5-4, the J gene TRBJ1-1, with TRBD1 matching over 9 bases. V shed 4 bases, J shed 12 bases, and the junction held 16 bases outside the gene matches. The germline gives CDR1 SGHNT, CDR2 YYREEE (reference sequence). The CDR3 extends over 15 amino acids. The CDR3 sequence is CASSKSGTGQSATFF. CDR3 coding DNA: TGTGCCAGCAGCAAAAGCGGGACAGGGCAATCGGCGACTTTCTTT.

The chain carries TRBV6-5 and TRBJ2-7, with D perhaps TRBD2 (5 bases). Germline V gene sequence: CDR1 MNHEY, CDR2 SVGAGI. V was shortened by 6 bases and J by 0 bases, with 9 bases between the two germline ends. There are 13 residues in the CDR3. The CDR3 nucleotides are TGTGCCAGCAGAGGGAGTCCCTCCTACGAGCAGTACTTC. Translating it yields CASRGSPSYEQYF.

This clone was seen once. V usage is TRBV18 and J usage is TRBJ2-7; 11 bases agree with TRBD2. J was trimmed by 0 bases and V by 3 bases; bases with no gene match: 4. The CDR3 is 16 residues long. Per the germline V gene, CDR1 is KGHSH and CDR2 is LQKENI. CDR3 in amino acids: CASSPGGTSGSYEQYF. In DNA form, the CDR3 reads TGTGCCAGCTCACCGGGCGGGACTAGCGGCTCCTACGAGCAGTACTTC. Based on the CDR3 plus reference TRBV18 and TRBJ2-7, the full variable domain is NAGVMQNPRHLVRRRGQEARLRCSPMKGHSHVYWYRQLPEEGLKFMVYLQKENIIDESGMPKERFSAEFPKEGPSILRIQQVVRGDSAAYFCASSPGGTSGSYEQYFGPGTRLTVT.

The chain combines TRBV27 with TRBJ1-1; 7 nucleotides line up with TRBD1. Germline V lookup: CDR1 MNHEY, CDR2 SMNVEV (reference sequence). V lost 6 bases, J lost 1 base, and 11 bases stayed unmatched. The CDR3 spans 16 residues. The CDR3 loop is CASRRKGTDKNTEAFF. The CDR3 DNA is TGTGCCAGCAGAAGAAAGGGGACAGATAAGAACACTGAAGCTTTCTTT.

The chain combines TRBV6-5 with TRBJ1-5, with D possibly matching TRBD1 (6 bases). V lost 2 bases and J lost 5, with 13 bases in between. The CDR3 spans 15 residues. The V gene's germline CDR1 is MNHEY and CDR2 SVGAGI. This chain's CDR3 is CASSYARGRDQPQHF. In DNA, the CDR3 is TGTGCCAGCAGTTACGCCAGGGGAAGGGATCAGCCCCAGCATTTT.

The V and J genes are TRBV19 and TRBJ2-3, with 7 bases fitting TRBD1. The CDR3 spans 13 residues. Germline lookup yields CDR1 LNHDA and CDR2 SQIVND (reference sequence). With V trimmed by 6 bases and J by 1 base, 1 base remained unmatched. CDR3 region: CASSGQGTDTQYF. DNA for the CDR3: TGTGCCAGTAGCGGACAGGGCACAGATACGCAGTATTTT.

The chain joins TRBV12-2 to TRBJ2-4; the table assigns TRBD2, which was not confirmed against the DNA. TRBV12-2 is flagged as a pseudogene. This CDR3 is 16 amino acids long. This chain's CDR3 is CASRPPPQLAKNIQYF. DNA of the CDR3: TGTGCAAGTCGCCCCCCCCCGCAACTAGCCAAAAACATTCAGTACTTC.

As concerns this clone: This CDR3 is also generated by other DNA sequences in the sample. The V and J genes are TRBV5-4 and TRBJ2-7, with D maybe TRBD1 (5 bases). The V gene's germline CDR1 is SGHNT and CDR2 YYREEE (reference sequence). Trimming stripped 0 bases from V and 0 bases from J, with 7 bases between. CDR3 length: 14 amino acids. The CDR3, as DNA: TGTGCCAGCAGCTTGGGGGGCCACTCCTACGAGCAGTACTTC. Protein: CASSLGGHSYEQYF.

The chain uses TRBV20-1 and TRBJ2-5; TRBD2 might be the D (7 bases). CDR1 and CDR2 from the germline V gene are DFQATT and SNEGSKA (reference sequence). Trimming cost V 6 bases and J 13 bases, with 18 bases left between them. The length of the CDR3 is 11 residues. CDR3 sequence: CSAGEGDYRYF. The CDR3, as DNA: TGCAGTGCCGGGGAGGGGGACTATCGGTACTTC.

The gene calls are TRBV19 and TRBJ1-1; D remains ambiguous. This CDR3 spans 12 amino acids. Germline CDR1 and CDR2: LNHDA and SQIVND (reference sequence). Trimming stripped 3 bases from V and 3 bases from J, with 5 bases between. In DNA, the CDR3 is TGTGCCAGTAGTATGCGGGACACTGAAGCTTTCTTT. Translating gives CASSMRDTEAFF.

The chain is built from TRBV28 and TRBJ2-3, with TRBD1 matching over 7 bases. CDR3 length: 16 residues. J was trimmed by 3 bases and V by 5 bases; bases with no gene match: 11. CDR1 MDHEN and CDR2 SYDVKM come from the germline V gene. CDR3 bases: TGTGCCAGCAGTCCTACCACAGGGGTTGGGACAGATACGCAGTATTTT. Its translation is CASSPTTGVGTDTQYF.

The V call is TRBV7-6, the J call TRBJ1-5; D perhaps matches TRBD1 (5 bases). CDR3 length: 15 amino acids. V was trimmed by 1 base and J by 7 bases, leaving 14 bases between them. CDR1 and CDR2 (germline): SGHVS, FNYEAQ. The CDR3 coding sequence is TGTGCCAGCAGCTTAGAGGAGGGGTTCTTCCAGCCCCAGCATTTT. As protein: CASSLEEGFFQPQHF.